The 15 T cell receptor beta chains listed next were all sequenced from one sample in a study of blood T cell repertoires in COVID-19. TCRdb keeps only in-frame clones here, not all; method: immunoSEQ multiplex PCR. This repertoire shows under 350,000 clones, around 86% found once; its top ten account for 3.5% to 4%. What was sequenced was peripheral blood. Receptor source: a man aged 18 to 30 with active or convalescent COVID-19.

This clone was counted a single time. The chain has TRBV7-9 and TRBJ2-5, with no clear D. The V gene's germline CDR1 is SEHNR and CDR2 FQNEAQ (reference sequence). This CDR3 is 14 amino acids long. V shed 3 bases and J shed 1 base, with 9 bases lying between them. The CDR3 coding sequence is TGTGCCAGCAGCTTGTCCAATCCCCAAGAGACCCAGTACTTC. Protein sequence: CASSLSNPQETQYF.

J is TRBJ2-1 and V is TRBV12-3 or TRBV12-4; D is ambiguous. V lost 6 bases, J lost 8 bases, and 11 bases lay in between. This CDR3 comprises 12 residues. As DNA, the CDR3 is TGTGCCAGCAGCCCAGAATCCTATGAGCAGTTCTTC. This translates into CASSPESYEQFF.

The gene calls are TRBV4-1 and TRBJ2-2; 9 nucleotides line up with TRBD1. The J segment lost 7 bases and the V segment lost 0 bases, leaving 3 bases of the junction unmatched. The CDR3 spans 15 residues. Germline loops: CDR1 MGHRA, CDR2 YSYEKL. CDR3 sequence: CASSQEQGAGGELFF. In DNA form, the CDR3 reads TGCGCCAGCAGCCAAGAACAGGGGGCCGGCGGGGAGCTGTTTTTT.

The chain recombines TRBV19 with TRBJ2-1, with 9 nucleotides matching TRBD1. After removal of 4 bases from V and 3 bases from J, the junction contained 7 bases not matched to a gene. This CDR3 comprises 16 residues. Per the germline V gene, CDR1 is LNHDA and CDR2 is SQIVND (reference sequence). The CDR3, as DNA: TGTGCCAGTAGTACTTATCCGGGACAGGGCTACAATGAGCAGTTCTTC. Translated: CASSTYPGQGYNEQFF.

The table lists this clone with a count of one. The chain uses TRBV15 and TRBJ2-1, with TRBD1 identical over 11 bases. With 7 bases clipped from V and 2 bases from J, the junction kept 4 bases outside the gene matches. Germline V gene sequence: CDR1 LNHNV, CDR2 YYDKDF (reference sequence). This CDR3 spans 15 amino acids. CDR3 in DNA: TGTGCCACCAACCAGGGACAGGGGGCCTACAATGAGCAGTTCTTC. Protein sequence: CATNQGQGAYNEQFF.

This chain links TRBV28 with TRBJ1-4; no reliable D call. This CDR3 has 12 residues. Trimming removed 7 bases from V and 0 bases from J, with 3 bases in between. Looked up from germline, CDR1 is MDHEN and CDR2 is SYDVKM. The CDR3 coding sequence is TGTGCCAGCACCGCAACTAATGAAAAACTGTTTTTT. It yields the protein CASTATNEKLFF.

V gene TRBV6-2 or TRBV6-3 combines with J gene TRBJ1-5; a weak D match, TRBD1 (5 bases). The CDR3 extends over 16 amino acids. In germline, CDR1 is MNHEY, CDR2 SVGEGT. V gave up 5 bases and J gave up 2 bases, with 16 bases separating them. CDR3 DNA: TGTGCCAGCAGTCTATCGCTAGGGGAGGGCAATCAGCCCCAGCATTTT. This encodes CASSLSLGEGNQPQHF.

This clone appeared a few times. This chain's CDR3 is CASGMGRPTGELFF. Written as DNA, the CDR3 is TGTGCCAGCGGTATGGGGCGGCCCACCGGGGAGCTGTTTTTT. The rearrangement uses TRBV5-6 and TRBJ2-2, with D possibly TRBD1 on 5 matching bases. Per the germline V gene, CDR1 is SGHDT and CDR2 is YYEEEE. The CDR3 sequence is 14 residues long. V lost 7 bases and J lost 4, with 14 bases in between.

The chain combines TRBV30 with TRBJ1-1; 10 nucleotides agree with TRBD1. V lost 2 bases, J lost 0 bases, and 6 bases stayed unmatched. The CDR3 spans 16 residues. Germline CDR1 is GTSNPN and CDR2 is SVGIG (reference sequence). CDR3 DNA: TGTGCCTGGAGTTTCGGGACAGGGGCGCTGAACACTGAAGCTTTCTTT. It specifies CAWSFGTGALNTEAFF.

The CDR3 DNA sequence: TGTGCCAGCAGAGTTGACTTTGGCACCGGGGAGCTGTTTTTT. It encodes CASRVDFGTGELFF. V usage is TRBV6-5 and J usage is TRBJ2-2; D gene ambiguous. The CDR3 length is 14 residues. Germline lookup yields CDR1 MNHEY and CDR2 SVGAGI. Trimming took off 6 bases at V and 4 bases at J, with 12 bases between the two ends.

The chain couples TRBV13 to TRBJ1-3; D may be TRBD1 (5 bases). This CDR3 has 14 amino acids. V was pared by 6 bases and J by 6 bases, with 15 bases between. Germline V gene lookup returns CDR1 PRHDT and CDR2 FYEKMQ (reference sequence). The CDR3 DNA is TGTGCCAGCAGGATGAGCGGGGGACCAAACACCATATATTTT. This translates into CASRMSGGPNTIYF.

This clone was observed a handful of times. V usage is TRBV11-2 and J usage is TRBJ2-5, with D tentatively TRBD2 (5 bases). Trimming shortened V by 5 bases and J by 1 base, and 14 bases separated the two germline ends. Germline CDR1 SGHAT, CDR2 FQNNGV. This CDR3 region has 15 residues. The DNA for the CDR3 is TGTGCCAGCAGCCCCGCGGGCTGGGTCCAAGAGACCCAGTACTTC. Amino acids: CASSPAGWVQETQYF.

This clone was counted a single time. This chain connects TRBV12-5 to TRBJ2-5; a possible D gene is TRBD1 (6 bases). The germline V gene has CDR1 LGHNT and CDR2 FRNRAP. This CDR3 has 16 amino acids. Trimming cost V 1 base and J 1 base, with 13 bases left between them. The CDR3 spells CASGLDPGHVQETQYF. DNA for the CDR3: TGTGCTAGTGGTTTGGACCCGGGACATGTCCAAGAGACCCAGTACTTC.

V is TRBV7-9 and J is TRBJ1-4; D is undetermined. The V and J ends lost 5 bases and 2 bases respectively, with 9 bases between them. CDR3 length: 14 residues. Germline V gives CDR1 SEHNR, CDR2 FQNEAQ (reference sequence). The CDR3 protein is CASSPTRTNEKLFF. CDR3 bases: TGTGCCAGCAGCCCAACTCGGACTAATGAAAAACTGTTTTTT.

The CDR3 DNA reads as TGTGCCAGCAGCGCTACAGGGGGACATGAAAAACTGTTTTTT. The encoded protein is CASSATGGHEKLFF. V gene TRBV5-4 combines with J gene TRBJ1-4; TRBD1 aligns across 8 bases. After removal of 4 bases from V and 6 bases from J, the junction contained 5 bases not matched to a gene. This CDR3 is built from 14 residues. Germline assignment: CDR1 SGHNT and CDR2 YYREEE (reference sequence).